Listed below are T cell receptor beta chains from one sample, sequenced in a study of blood T cell repertoires in COVID-19. Profiled with immunoSEQ multiplex PCR; TCRdb holds only in-frame clones, not every one. The sample shows 150,000 to 200,000 clones, 83% of them seen only once. The sample consisted of peripheral blood. All receptors come from a human donor in a cohort sampled during active COVID-19. The CDR3 runs from the conserved cysteine through the conserved F or W. Each record gives: CDR3 protein, CDR3 DNA, V gene, clone size, D gene, J gene. A D gene is named only where the DNA matches it firmly. Clone sizes are given selectively: once, few, many, or a class where the clone is expanded.

CATSTPGPNEKLFF	TGTGCCACCAGTACCCCAGGCCCTAATGAAAAACTGTTTTTT	TRBV24-1	-	-	TRBJ1-4
CASSEPGRVDYGYTF	TGTGCCAGCAGTGAACCGGGGAGGGTTGACTATGGCTACACCTTC	TRBV25-1	-	-	TRBJ1-2
CASSLSAGTGGLETQYF	TGCGCCAGCAGCTTGTCCGCCGGGACAGGGGGCTTAGAGACCCAGTACTTC	TRBV5-1	-	TRBD1	TRBJ2-5
CASSPPGTGTLSYTF	TGTGCCAGCTCACCACCCGGGACAGGGACCCTAAGCTACACCTTC	TRBV18	-	TRBD1	TRBJ1-2
CASSPTGLRTEAFF	TGTGCCAGCAGCCCCACAGGGCTACGGACTGAAGCTTTCTTT	TRBV7-2	-	-	TRBJ1-1
CATTGQGEGYTF	TGCGCCACCACGGGACAGGGAGAAGGCTACACCTTC	TRBV10-2	-	TRBD1	TRBJ1-2
CASSLRTVPSYEQYF	TGTGCCAGCAGTTTAAGAACAGTACCCTCCTACGAGCAGTACTTC	TRBV27	-	-	TRBJ2-7
CASSQDGRGRLGNQPQHF	TGTGCCAGCAGCCAAGACGGCAGGGGGCGCCTAGGCAATCAGCCCCAGCATTTT	TRBV4-2	-	TRBD1	TRBJ1-5
CATSDFREGRDTQYF	TGTGCCACCAGTGATTTCCGGGAGGGCCGGGATACGCAGTATTTT	TRBV24-1	-	TRBD2	TRBJ2-3
CASSQDRGHGYTF	TGCGCCAGCAGCCAAGATAGGGGGCACGGCTACACCTTC	TRBV4-3	once	TRBD1	TRBJ1-2
CASNTFSYNSPLHF	TGTGCCAGCAATACATTTTCCTATAATTCACCCCTCCACTTT	TRBV2	-	-	TRBJ1-6
CASSEWSSYEQYF	TGCGCCAGCAGTGAGTGGAGCTCCTACGAGCAGTACTTC	TRBV10-2	few	-	TRBJ2-7
CASSFQTSGQQYF	TGTGCCAGCAGTTTCCAGACTAGCGGGCAGCAGTACTTC	TRBV6-5	-	TRBD2	TRBJ2-7
CASSLELRRAGELFF	TGCGCCAGCAGCTTAGAACTACGGAGGGCCGGGGAGCTGTTTTTT	TRBV5-1	-	-	TRBJ2-2
CASSSWGDAANYGYTF	TGTGCCAGCAGTTCTTGGGGGGACGCTGCTAACTATGGCTACACCTTC	TRBV28	-	-	TRBJ1-2
CASSEPRISRTSGRATSYNEQFF	TGTGCCAGCAGTGAACCGAGGATATCAAGGACTAGCGGGAGAGCCACCTCCTACAATGAGCAGTTCTTC	TRBV2	-	TRBD2	TRBJ2-1
CASTGTVTGELFF	TGCGCCAGCACCGGGACAGTCACCGGGGAGCTGTTTTTT	TRBV10-2	few	TRBD1	TRBJ2-2
CASSSLGEFTDTQYF	TGTGCCAGCAGCTCCCTCGGTGAATTCACAGATACGCAGTATTTT	TRBV7-9	few	-	TRBJ2-3
CASSQHRGSYEQYF	TGTGCCAGCAGCCAACACAGGGGATCCTACGAGCAGTACTTC	TRBV3-1/TRBV3-2	-	TRBD1	TRBJ2-7
CASSQEVGGVYNEQFF	TGTGCCAGCAGCCAAGAGGTAGGGGGCGTCTATAATGAGCAGTTCTTC	TRBV4-2	-	TRBD1	TRBJ2-1
CASSFSAGNYEQYF	TGTGCCAGCAGCTTTTCGGCGGGAAACTACGAGCAGTACTTC	TRBV5-8	-	-	TRBJ2-7
CASSPRGGETEAFF	TGTGCCAGCAGCCCGAGGGGGGGAGAAACTGAAGCTTTCTTT	TRBV6-4	-	-	TRBJ1-1
CASSVEGSGRGTDTQYF	TGTGCCAGCAGCGTAGAAGGTAGCGGGAGAGGCACAGATACGCAGTATTTT	TRBV9	-	TRBD2	TRBJ2-3
CAMKGQGAFDTQYF	TGTGCCATGAAGGGACAGGGGGCTTTCGATACGCAGTATTTT	TRBV10-3	-	TRBD1	TRBJ2-3
CATSRVGRSSGANVLTF	TGTGCCACCAGCAGAGTGGGGAGGAGCTCTGGGGCCAACGTCCTGACTTTC	TRBV15	-	-	TRBJ2-6
CASSTGLAGFSYEQYF	TGTGCCAGTAGTACCGGACTAGCGGGGTTCTCCTACGAGCAGTACTTC	TRBV19	-	TRBD2	TRBJ2-7
CASSANLGGREKLFF	TGCGCCAGCAGCGCGAATTTAGGGGGAAGAGAAAAACTGTTTTTT	TRBV4-3	-	-	TRBJ1-4
CASSLGGHSYEQYF	TGTGCCAGCAGCTTAGGTGGCCACTCCTACGAGCAGTACTTC	TRBV7-9	once	-	TRBJ2-7
CASSPTGFEQYF	TGTGCCAGCAGCCCGACCGGGTTCGAGCAGTACTTC	TRBV28	-	-	TRBJ2-7
CASSKTRGRAEAFF	TGTGCCAGCAGCAAAACAAGGGGGCGGGCTGAAGCTTTCTTT	TRBV21-1	-	-	TRBJ1-1
CASSLVGRGDQPQHF	TGTGCCAGCAGCTTGGTCGGCAGGGGGGACCAGCCCCAGCATTTT	TRBV5-5	-	TRBD1	TRBJ1-5
CASSQGDRNPYEQYF	TGTGCCAGCAGCCAAGGGGACAGGAACCCCTACGAGCAGTACTTC	TRBV3-1/TRBV3-2	-	TRBD1	TRBJ2-7